The rows below give T cell receptor beta chains drawn from one sample of a study of cytomegalovirus exposure and HLA in healthy donors. TCRdb's table, derived via immunoSEQ multiplex PCR, lists solely in-frame clones and lacks some. Of about 80,000 clones listed, 70% to 80% are singletons. The sequenced sample consisted of PBMCs. These TCRs come from a human donor in good health. The CDR3 runs from the conserved cysteine through the conserved F or W. The order of the fields is clone size, D gene, V gene, J gene, CDR3 DNA, CDR3 protein. The D gene is left open where the match is weak. Not every row has a clone size; where given, it reads once, few, many or a size class.

.	.	TRBV2	TRBJ1-1	TGTGCCAGCAGTGAGTACAGACACACTGAAGCTTTCTTT	CASSEYRHTEAFF
.	TRBD1	TRBV4-3	TRBJ1-2	TGCGCCAGCAGCACCGTGACAGGGGGCCGAGGCTACACCTTC	CASSTVTGGRGYTF
once	TRBD1	TRBV6-1	TRBJ1-5	TGTGCCAGCAGTGGCTCACCAGGGGGGCGAGGGCAGCCCCAGCATTTT	CASSGSPGGRGQPQHF
.	.	TRBV6-6	TRBJ2-3	TGTGCCAGCAGCCCGGGGAGCCCAGATACGCAGTATTTT	CASSPGSPDTQYF
.	TRBD1	TRBV9	TRBJ2-4	TGTGCCAGCAGCGCGAGGTCGGGACAGGGAAACATTCAGTACTTC	CASSARSGQGNIQYF
.	.	TRBV6-1	TRBJ2-7	TGTGCCGGATCTTTAGGACATCTTTACGAGCAGTACTTC	CAGSLGHLYEQYF
once	TRBD1	TRBV2	TRBJ1-1	TGTGCCAGCAGTGAAAAGGGGGCGGTGGCTGAAGCTTTCTTT	CASSEKGAVAEAFF
.	.	TRBV18	TRBJ2-3	TGTGCCAGCTCACTCCGGGACTTGCACACAGATACGCAGTATTTT	CASSLRDLHTDTQYF
few	.	TRBV13	TRBJ2-7	TGTGCCAGCACCACGGGGGGCCGGACCTACGAGCAGTACTTC	CASTTGGRTYEQYF
.	.	TRBV13	TRBJ1-1	TGTGCCAGCAGGGTAAGGGGCGGACTGAACACTGAAGCTTTCTTT	CASRVRGGLNTEAFF
.	.	TRBV5-1	TRBJ2-7	TGCGCCAGCGGCGGGGAACAGCCCTACGAGCAGTACTTC	CASGGEQPYEQYF
.	TRBD1	TRBV7-9	TRBJ1-2	TGTGCCAGCAGCTACGGGGACAGGGGGCTTCGGAACTATGGCTACACCTTC	CASSYGDRGLRNYGYTF
.	.	TRBV11-2	TRBJ1-5	TGTGCAGCGCCGGCAGTTAGCAATCAGCCCCAGCATTTT	CAAPAVSNQPQHF
.	.	TRBV25-1	TRBJ2-7	TGTGCCAGCAGGTCGGACAGAATCCTTTACGAGCAGTACTTC	CASRSDRILYEQYF
.	TRBD2	TRBV4-2	TRBJ2-1	TGTGCCAGCAGCCAAGTGGGGGGGGGAGGACCTCCCCCGTTCTTC	CASSQVGGGGPPPFF